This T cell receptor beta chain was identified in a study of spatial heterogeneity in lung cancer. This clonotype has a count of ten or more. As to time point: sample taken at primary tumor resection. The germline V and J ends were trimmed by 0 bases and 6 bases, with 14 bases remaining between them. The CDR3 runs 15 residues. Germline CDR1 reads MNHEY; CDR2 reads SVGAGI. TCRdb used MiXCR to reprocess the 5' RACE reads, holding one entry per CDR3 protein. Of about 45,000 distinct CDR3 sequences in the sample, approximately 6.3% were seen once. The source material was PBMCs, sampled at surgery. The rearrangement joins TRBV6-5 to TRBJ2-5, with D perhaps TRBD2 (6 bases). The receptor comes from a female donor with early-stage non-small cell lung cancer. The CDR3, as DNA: TGTGCCAGCAGTTACTCGGGGGACTCCATGCAGACCCAGTACTTC. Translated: CASSYSGDSMQTQYF.